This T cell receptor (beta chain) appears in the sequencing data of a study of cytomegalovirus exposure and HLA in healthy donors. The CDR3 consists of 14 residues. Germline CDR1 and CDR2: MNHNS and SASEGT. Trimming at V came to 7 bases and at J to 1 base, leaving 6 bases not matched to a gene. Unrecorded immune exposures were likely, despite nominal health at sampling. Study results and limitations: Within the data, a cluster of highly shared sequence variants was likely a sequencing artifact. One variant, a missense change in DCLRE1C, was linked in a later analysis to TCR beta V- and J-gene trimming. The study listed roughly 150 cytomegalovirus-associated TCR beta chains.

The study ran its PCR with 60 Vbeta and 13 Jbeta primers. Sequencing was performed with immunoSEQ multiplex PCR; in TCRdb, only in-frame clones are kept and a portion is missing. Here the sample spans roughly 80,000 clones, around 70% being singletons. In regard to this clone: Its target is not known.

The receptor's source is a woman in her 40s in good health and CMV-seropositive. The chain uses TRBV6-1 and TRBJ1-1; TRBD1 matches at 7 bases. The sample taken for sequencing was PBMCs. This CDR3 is CASNPGTENTEAFF. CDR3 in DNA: TGTGCCAGCAACCCCGGGACAGAGAACACTGAAGCTTTCTTT.